The sequence of this T cell receptor beta chain was determined in a study of neurological immune-mediated disorders. Study conclusions and caveats: A possible signature appeared as one related-CDR3 cluster, in which phylogenetic grouping placed the repertoires of 18 of 34 multiple sclerosis patients. None of the features examined (clinical or MRI) was associated with the multiple sclerosis repertoire cluster.

The CDR3 is 15 residues long. With 6 bases clipped from V and 0 bases from J, the junction kept 6 bases outside the gene matches. Germline CDR1 ENHRY, CDR2 SYGVKD. A single run covered 15-18 subjects with over 190 million TCR-beta sequences. TCRdb reprocessed the 5' RACE reads via MiXCR and lists one record per CDR3 protein. The repertoire holds tens of thousands of distinct CDR3 sequences, with over 3% as singletons. In its sample, this clonotype was seen a few times. The antigen remains unidentified. V is TRBV10-3 and J is TRBJ2-7, with 9 bases identical to TRBD2. The sequenced sample consisted of PBMCs. The sequence came from a man aged 40-49 years with multiple sclerosis. The CDR3 spells CAIRESGGSSYEQYF. CDR3 DNA sequence: TGTGCCATCAGGGAAAGCGGGGGGAGCTCCTACGAGCAGTACTTC.